The clone carrying this T cell receptor (beta chain) was counted ten times or more. Its matching antigen is unknown. Profiling of TCR beta VDJ combinations and CDR3 sequences used genomic DNA as template. Each CDR3 protein gets one entry after TCRdb re-called the reads with MiXCR. This sample has hundreds of thousands of distinct CDR3 sequences, with about a third found just once. These data originate in a study of CD8+CD57+ T cells in acquired aplastic anemia. This CDR3 has 16 residues. Germline CDR1 reads SNHLY; CDR2 reads FYNNEI. Trimming pared 5 bases from V and 9 bases from J, leaving 20 bases between. CD8+CD57+ cell expansion, shown by flow cytometry, had occurred in the patients selected for sequencing. Severe acquired aplastic anemia was the diagnosis recorded for all patients. Study-wide points: The number of CD8+ CDR3 sequences shared by patients and controls was approximately 28.

This receptor was identified in a human donor with aplastic anemia. The chain joins TRBV2 to TRBJ1-6, with D maybe TRBD1 (6 bases). Sequenced input: sorted CD4+, CD8+, or CD8+CD57+ T cells (not recorded which) from PBMCs. The CDR3 protein is CASSKHNRVGVSPLHF. The CDR3 DNA is TGTGCCAGCAGTAAACACAACAGGGTTGGGGTTTCACCCCTCCACTTT.